Shown below are 27 T cell receptor beta chains from a single sample sequenced in a study of regulatory T cells in long-lasting Graves disease. Time point defined: newly diagnosed GD, antithyroid drugs for less than 3 months. The TCR library used RNA extracted from PBMCs. HTBI primers from iRepertoire and Arm-PCR of CDR3 regions yielded the TCR beta libraries. MiXCR, applied by TCRdb to the multiplex PCR reads, yields one record per CDR3 protein. The sample comprises 450,000 to 600,000 distinct CDR3 sequences, approximately 12% of which are singletons, and roughly 10% rests with the top ten. These data were also reused for a study on T cells in Graves' hyperthyroidism and ophthalmopathy.

The sample consisted of peripheral blood mononuclear cells (PBMCs), taken at new diagnosis, from a patient treated with antithyroid drugs. The source of these receptors is a man aged 25 to 40 with Graves disease.

At least ten counts were recorded for this clonotype. The chain links TRBV6-5 to TRBJ2-7; D unclear. The germline CDR1 and CDR2 sequences are MNHEY and SVGAGI. Trimming left V 2 bases short and J 4 bases short, with 15 bases between. This CDR3 has 15 amino acids. The CDR3 here is CASSYASSAIYEQYF. The CDR3 coding sequence is TGTGCCAGCAGTTACGCCTCAAGCGCGATTTACGAGCAGTACTTC.

There are a few counts of this clonotype. This sequence joins TRBV27 and TRBJ1-5; D is uncertain. There are 14 residues in the CDR3. Germline V gene data show CDR1 as MNHEY and CDR2 as SMNVEV (reference sequence). V lost 5 bases, J lost 0 bases, and 8 bases lay in between. CDR3 sequence: CASSPAHSNQPQHF. As DNA, the CDR3 is TGTGCCAGCAGTCCAGCCCATAGCAATCAGCCCCAGCATTTT.

V and J are TRBV19 and TRBJ2-3; D call uncertain. CDR1 and CDR2 from the germline V gene are LNHDA and SQIVND (reference sequence). The CDR3 consists of 15 residues. V was shortened by 3 bases and J by 5 bases, with 15 bases between the two germline ends. CDR3 sequence (DNA): TGTGCCAGTAGTATGAATCTCTTTTCCCGAGATACGCAGTATTTT. Translating it yields CASSMNLFSRDTQYF.

At least ten counts were recorded for this clonotype. The chain links TRBV7-9 to TRBJ2-1; TRBD2 matches 11 bases. The CDR3 length is 16 residues. CDR1 SEHNR and CDR2 FQNEAQ come from the germline V gene (reference sequence). J gave up 7 bases and V 5 bases, and 10 bases lay outside the gene matches. In DNA form, the CDR3 reads TGTGCCAGCAGCGTACCGGGACTAGCGGTAACGAATGAGCAGTTCTTC. Translation: CASSVPGLAVTNEQFF.

This clonotype was seen only a few times. This sequence joins TRBV18 and TRBJ2-5; D call uncertain. V shed 0 bases and J shed 5 bases, with 13 bases lying between them. There are 15 residues in the CDR3. The germline gives CDR1 KGHSH, CDR2 LQKENI. DNA of the CDR3: TGTGCCAGCTCACCACCCCGGGCCTTAGGGGAGACCCAGTACTTC. As protein: CASSPPRALGETQYF.

Ten or more counts support this clonotype. The chain recombines TRBV29-1 with TRBJ2-1; TRBD2 is a possible D gene (6 bases). The CDR3 consists of 14 residues. The germline V gene has CDR1 SQVTM and CDR2 ANQGSEA. Trimming removed 7 bases from V and 2 bases from J, with 15 bases in between. The CDR3 protein is CSAGPGVAYNEQFF. The CDR3 coding sequence is TGCAGCGCCGGCCCGGGAGTAGCCTACAATGAGCAGTTCTTC.

This clonotype occurred a few times. The V call is TRBV29-1, the J call TRBJ2-2; D perhaps matches TRBD2 (6 bases). CDR1 and CDR2 from the germline V gene are SQVTM and ANQGSEA. Trimming cost V 5 bases and J 2 bases, with 12 bases left between them. This CDR3 contains 14 residues. This chain's CDR3 is CSVRRDYNTGELFF. CDR3 in DNA: TGCAGCGTTCGGCGGGATTATAACACCGGGGAGCTGTTTTTT.

This clonotype came up many times. The J gene is TRBJ2-3, the V gene TRBV7-3; 8 positions match TRBD2. This CDR3 is 14 amino acids long. V trimming: 4 bases; J trimming: 4 bases; junction bases outside the gene matches: 4. The germline V gene encodes CDR1 SGHTA and CDR2 FQGTGA. The CDR3 is CASSSSGGPDTQYF. CDR3 DNA sequence: TGTGCCAGCAGCTCTTCGGGAGGGCCAGATACGCAGTATTTT.

On this clonotype itself: This may be a read error: a much more frequent sequence differs by one nucleotide. The rearrangement joins TRBV30 to TRBJ2-1; 8 bases align to TRBD1. The J call is in doubt because the DNA end fits TRBJ2-5 better. The germline CDR1 and CDR2 sequences are GTSNPN and SVGIG (reference sequence). The CDR3 length is 12 residues. The CDR3 coding sequence is TGTGCCTGGCCTACAGGGGGAGAGACCCAGTACTTC. It yields the protein CAWPTGGETQYF.

This clonotype occurred many times. The chain recombines TRBV12-3 or TRBV12-4 with TRBJ1-1; maybe TRBD1 (5 bases). CDR3 length equals 12 residues. V was clipped by 6 bases and J by 6 bases, with 11 bases between them. This chain's CDR3 is CASRSGGAEAFF. The CDR3 DNA reads as TGTGCCAGCAGGTCTGGGGGAGCTGAAGCTTTCTTT.

The chain carries TRBV6-1 and TRBJ1-5; D is undetermined. The CDR3 has 14 amino acids. The germline V gene encodes CDR1 MNHNS and CDR2 SASEGT. The V gene lost 5 bases and the J gene lost 3 bases, with 11 bases spanning the gap. As DNA, the CDR3 is TGTGCCAGCAGTCCCGCGGGTCCCAATCAGCCCCAGCATTTT. Translation gives CASSPAGPNQPQHF.

On this clonotype: With a much larger clone just one base away, this may be a read error. This rearrangement joins TRBV5-6 to TRBJ2-7; TRBD1 matches 12 bases. Unmatched junction bases numbered 3, after V lost 7 bases and J lost 7 bases. Germline CDR1 SGHDT, CDR2 YYEEEE. The CDR3 consists of 12 residues. This CDR3 reads CASGTGGWEQYF. For the CDR3, the DNA is TGTGCCAGCGGGACAGGGGGCTGGGAGCAGTACTTC.

This clonotype came up many times. The gene calls are TRBV20-1 and TRBJ2-1, with TRBD2 as a possible D gene (5 bases). Deletions cut 0 bases from V and 3 bases from J, with 9 bases between. Germline-derived CDR1 and CDR2 are DFQATT and SNEGSKA (reference sequence). CDR3 length: 14 amino acids. CDR3 coding DNA: TGCAGTGCTAGAGAGAGGGAACTCTACAATGAGCAGTTCTTC. This encodes CSARERELYNEQFF.

This clonotype was recorded many times. The CDR3 DNA follows: TGCAGTGCTAGAGATGGGTGGGGGTACACAGATACGCAGTATTTT. The encoded protein is CSARDGWGYTDTQYF. V and J are TRBV20-1 and TRBJ2-3; D may correspond to TRBD1 or TRBD2 (5 bases each). CDR1 and CDR2 (germline): DFQATT, SNEGSKA (reference sequence). V was trimmed by 0 bases and J by 2 bases, leaving 12 bases between them. The CDR3 has 15 residues.

The table lists this clonotype with many counts. The CDR3 protein is CASSFYTGPAYNEQFF. The CDR3 DNA reads as TGTGCCAGCAGTTTTTATACCGGTCCGGCCTACAATGAGCAGTTCTTC. The chain carries TRBV12-3 or TRBV12-4 and TRBJ2-1; D gene unclear. CDR3 size: 16 residues. Trimming shortened V by 3 bases and J by 2 bases, and 14 bases separated the two germline ends.

This clonotype was observed at least ten times. The chain couples TRBV2 to TRBJ2-7, with TRBD2 as a possible D gene (6 bases). Deletions cut 1 base from V and 0 bases from J, with 10 bases between. Germline V gene sequence: CDR1 SNHLY, CDR2 FYNNEI. There are 15 residues in the CDR3. The CDR3 region is CASSEGRGSSYEQYF. CDR3 DNA: TGTGCCAGCAGTGAAGGGCGGGGAAGCTCCTACGAGCAGTACTTC.

The chain couples TRBV5-1 to TRBJ2-1, with a tentative D call TRBD1 (6 bases). Germline V gene data show CDR1 as SGHRS and CDR2 as YFSETQ. V lost 4 bases and J lost 7, with 21 bases in between. The CDR3 contains 16 residues. The CDR3 coding sequence is TGCGCCAGCAGCCCCCTTCCCTCCAGGGACAAGAATGAGCAGTTCTTC. Amino acids: CASSPLPSRDKNEQFF.

In its sample, this clonotype was seen many times. The genes are TRBV15 and TRBJ2-1; unclear D gene. The V end was cut by 0 bases, the J end by 6 bases, with 3 bases between. This CDR3 is built from 12 residues. Germline V gene data show CDR1 as LNHNV and CDR2 as YYDKDF (reference sequence). DNA for the CDR3: TGTGCCACCAGCAGAGATACCAATGAGCAGTTCTTC. It encodes CATSRDTNEQFF.

This clonotype was counted ten times or more. The chain has TRBV5-1 and TRBJ2-2; D perhaps matches TRBD2 (5 bases). The CDR3 consists of 14 residues. CDR1 and CDR2 from the germline V gene are SGHRS and YFSETQ. V was cut by 7 bases and J by 0 bases, with 10 bases left in between. This CDR3 reads CASGSAANTGELFF. For the CDR3, the DNA is TGCGCCAGCGGGTCAGCGGCGAACACCGGGGAGCTGTTTTTT.

This clonotype was picked up many times. The CDR3, as DNA: TGCAGCGTTACAGGAGCTGGAAACACCATATATTTT. Protein: CSVTGAGNTIYF. The chain joins TRBV29-1 to TRBJ1-3, with a tentative D call TRBD1 (5 bases). This CDR3 spans 12 amino acids. V was trimmed by 5 bases and J by 2 bases, leaving 7 bases between them. Germline CDR1 is SQVTM and CDR2 is ANQGSEA.

This clonotype was found many times. The gene calls are TRBV12-3 or TRBV12-4 and TRBJ2-3; TRBD1 or TRBD2 may be the D gene (5 bases each). Trimming took off 6 bases at V and 8 bases at J, with 12 bases between the two ends. This CDR3 contains 12 residues. The CDR3 sequence: CASSRGRTTQYF. CDR3 sequence (DNA): TGTGCCAGCAGCCGGGGACGTACTACGCAGTATTTT.

This clonotype was recorded many times. The chain combines TRBV30 with TRBJ2-3; 15 nucleotides align to TRBD2. The junction had 6 bases not matched to a gene; V was cut back by 6 bases and J by 5 bases. The CDR3 totals 15 residues. Germline-derived CDR1 and CDR2 are GTSNPN and SVGIG (reference sequence). The CDR3 coding sequence is TGTGCCTGCCAAACGGGACTAGCGGGAGGAGATACGCAGTATTTT. Translating it yields CACQTGLAGGDTQYF.

This clonotype was seen repeatedly, ten times or more. This chain links TRBV11-3 with TRBJ2-1; unclear D gene. This CDR3 is 16 amino acids long. Germline V gives CDR1 SGHNT, CDR2 YENEEA. V shed 3 bases and J shed 4 bases, with 16 bases lying between them. The CDR3 nucleotides are TGTGCCAGCAGCTTCCATCCGGAGAAGGGTTACAATGAGCAGTTCTTC. It yields the protein CASSFHPEKGYNEQFF.

This sequence joins TRBV25-1 and TRBJ2-3; D gene unclear. The CDR3 contains 14 residues. Per the germline V gene, CDR1 is MGHDK and CDR2 is SYGVNS. V gave up 2 bases and J gave up 0 bases, with 6 bases separating them. CDR3 sequence: CASSERQSTDTQYF. CDR3 bases: TGTGCCAGCAGTGAACGGCAGAGCACAGATACGCAGTATTTT.

There are many counts of this clonotype. The V call is TRBV6-1, the J call TRBJ2-1, with D uncertain. Germline lookup yields CDR1 MNHNS and CDR2 SASEGT. The ends were cut back, 4 bases at V and 4 bases at J, with 8 bases in the middle. The CDR3 totals 13 residues. CDR3 loop: CASSVRRYNEQFF. DNA for the CDR3: TGTGCCAGCAGTGTTAGGAGATACAATGAGCAGTTCTTC.

This clonotype was counted only a few times. The genes are TRBV6-5 and TRBJ2-3; 7 nucleotides align to TRBD2. The V and J ends lost 2 bases and 2 bases, in that order; junction bases with no gene match: 7. CDR3 length equals 16 residues. Germline V CDR1 and CDR2: MNHEY, SVGAGI. DNA for the CDR3: TGTGCCAGCAGTTACCGTCCTAGCGGTACCACAGATACGCAGTATTTT. Translated, it gives CASSYRPSGTTDTQYF.

This clonotype has a handful of counts. The CDR3 nucleotides read TGTGCCACCAGTGATTCCAACCCCCGGGGAGCTTATGGCTACACCTTC. This sequence encodes CATSDSNPRGAYGYTF. The chain recombines TRBV24-1 with TRBJ1-2; unclear D gene. CDR3 length: 16 residues. V dropped 2 bases and J dropped 5 bases, with 17 bases sitting between them. The germline V gene encodes CDR1 KGHDR and CDR2 SFDVKD.